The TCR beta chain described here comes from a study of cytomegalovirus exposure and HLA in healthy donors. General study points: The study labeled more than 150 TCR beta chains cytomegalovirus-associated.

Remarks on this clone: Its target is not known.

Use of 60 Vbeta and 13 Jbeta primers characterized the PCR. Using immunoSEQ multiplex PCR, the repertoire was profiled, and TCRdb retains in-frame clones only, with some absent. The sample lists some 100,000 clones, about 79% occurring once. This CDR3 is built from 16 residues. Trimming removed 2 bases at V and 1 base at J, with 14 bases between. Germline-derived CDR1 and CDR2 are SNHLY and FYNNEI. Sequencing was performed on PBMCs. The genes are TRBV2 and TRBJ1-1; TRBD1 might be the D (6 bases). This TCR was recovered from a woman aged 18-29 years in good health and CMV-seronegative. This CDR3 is CASSEKGHLSNTEAFF. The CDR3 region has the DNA TGTGCCAGCAGTGAAAAGGGACATTTGTCGAACACTGAAGCTTTCTTT.